These 19 T cell receptor beta chains were all obtained from the same sample, sequenced in a study of CD8+ T cells in alopecia areata. Treatment in this sample: oral pan-JAK inhibitor, 5-10 mg twice daily. It was cDNA, reverse transcribed from extracted RNA, that served as the sequencing template. The data were produced by immunoSEQ multiplex PCR, yet TCRdb's version contains in-frame clones alone and is incomplete. Of under 350,000 clones listed, over 45% were seen once; the top ten hold about 1.8%. Sequencing used CD4+ T cells sorted from blood, obtained at week 24, from a patient treated with tofacitinib. The receptor source for this set is a human donor with alopecia areata.

This chain joins TRBV6-5 and TRBJ2-7; a weak D match, TRBD1 (6 bases). This CDR3 is 14 amino acids long. The ends were cut back, 5 bases at V and 2 bases at J, with 13 bases in the middle. Germline V lookup: CDR1 MNHEY, CDR2 SVGAGI. The CDR3 DNA sequence: TGTGCCAGCAGTCCCCGGGACACTACCTACGAGCAGTACTTC. Translated, it gives CASSPRDTTYEQYF.

In this sample, this clone turned up a few times. V and J are TRBV29-1 and TRBJ1-1; a possible D gene is TRBD1 (5 bases). The V end was cut by 7 bases, the J end by 1 base, with 16 bases between. Germline CDR1 SQVTM, CDR2 ANQGSEA. CDR3 length equals 14 residues. Written as DNA, the CDR3 is TGCAGCGCCGACCGCCTTGGGGCGAACACTGAAGCTTTCTTT. Translation gives CSADRLGANTEAFF.

The table lists this clone with many counts. V usage is TRBV4-3 and J usage is TRBJ1-5; D unresolved. The CDR3 runs 15 residues. V was shortened by 0 bases and J by 6 bases, with 12 bases between the two germline ends. CDR1 and CDR2 from the germline V gene are LGHNA and YSLEER. As DNA, the CDR3 is TGCGCCAGCAGCCAAGAGGGTTGGGGTTCTCAGCCCCAGCATTTT. Translated: CASSQEGWGSQPQHF.

The gene calls are TRBV30 and TRBJ1-5; D gene unclear. The ends were cut back, 4 bases at V and 1 base at J, with 8 bases in the middle. CDR1 is GTSNPN and CDR2 is SVGIG in the germline V gene (reference sequence). This CDR3 region has 13 residues. The CDR3 loop reads CAWTERSNQPQHF. CDR3 coding DNA: TGTGCCTGGACGGAACGGAGCAATCAGCCCCAGCATTTT.

The rearrangement links TRBV29-1 to TRBJ2-3; D call uncertain. There are 13 residues in the CDR3. Germline-derived CDR1 and CDR2 are SQVTM and ANQGSEA. Deletions cut 6 bases from V and 1 base from J, with 11 bases between. CDR3 in DNA: TGCAGCGTCGATAATAAGGGCACAGATACGCAGTATTTT. This encodes CSVDNKGTDTQYF.

The J gene is TRBJ1-4, the V gene TRBV29-1; D is ambiguous. Germline loops: CDR1 SQVTM, CDR2 ANQGSEA. This CDR3 has 13 residues. Trimming shortened V by 3 bases and J by 7 bases, and 12 bases separated the two germline ends. The CDR3 reads CSVEGRVGEKLFF. CDR3 nucleotide sequence: TGCAGCGTTGAGGGAAGGGTCGGTGAAAAACTGTTTTTT.

This chain joins TRBV29-1 and TRBJ2-7, with TRBD1 identical over 9 bases. The V gene end was trimmed by 6 bases and the J gene end by 6 bases; junction bases not matched to a gene: 6. The V gene's germline CDR1 is SQVTM and CDR2 ANQGSEA. There are 12 residues in the CDR3. CDR3 region: CSVGGTGREQYF. The DNA of the CDR3 is TGCAGCGTGGGGGGGACAGGGCGCGAGCAGTACTTC.

The CDR3 loop reads CASSFQGARRGYTF. In DNA form, the CDR3 reads TGTGCCAGCAGCTTCCAGGGGGCAAGGCGGGGCTACACCTTC. The V and J genes are TRBV5-4 and TRBJ1-2; TRBD1 aligns across 8 bases. Per the germline V gene, CDR1 is SGHNT and CDR2 is YYREEE (reference sequence). V gave up 2 bases and J gave up 8 bases; unmatched junction bases: 8. The CDR3 length is 14 residues.

This sequence joins TRBV9 and TRBJ1-2; 7 bases match TRBD1. Germline CDR1 reads SGDLS; CDR2 reads YYNGEE. The CDR3 contains 15 residues. Germline trimming cut 3 bases from V and 8 bases from J; bases unmatched to any gene: 13. Here the CDR3 DNA reads TGTGCCAGCAGCGCTGCCGGGACAGCCTCAGAAGGCTACACCTTC. Amino acid sequence: CASSAAGTASEGYTF.

This clone was seen only a few times. The CDR3 nucleotides read TGTGCCAGCAGTTCAGAGGGCTACACCTTC. Translation gives CASSSEGYTF. This chain joins TRBV28 and TRBJ1-2; the D is unclear. CDR3 length: 10 amino acids. Per germline, CDR1 MDHEN and CDR2 SYDVKM. The V end lost 4 bases, the J end lost 8 bases, and 5 bases lay between the germline ends.

This clone turned up a few times. This chain links TRBV29-1 with TRBJ2-7; 9 nucleotides agree with TRBD1. The CDR3 loop spans 15 amino acids. J was trimmed by 7 bases and V by 6 bases; bases with no gene match: 16. Germline V gene lookup returns CDR1 SQVTM and CDR2 ANQGSEA. In DNA, the CDR3 is TGCAGCGTCAAAAGCCCCGGACAGGGGTTCGTTGAGCAGTACTTC. Translated, it gives CSVKSPGQGFVEQYF.

The chain links TRBV7-2 to TRBJ2-1; 8 nucleotides match TRBD1. Germline V lookup: CDR1 SGHTA, CDR2 FQGNSA. The CDR3 is made up of 18 amino acids. The J segment lost 8 bases and the V segment lost 1 base, leaving 16 bases of the junction unmatched. CDR3 sequence: CASSLDQLLDRALHEQFF. CDR3 nucleotide sequence: TGTGCCAGCAGCTTAGATCAGCTGTTGGACAGGGCACTACATGAGCAGTTCTTC.

This chain links TRBV29-1 with TRBJ1-1, with D possibly matching TRBD1 (5 bases). Germline assignment: CDR1 SQVTM and CDR2 ANQGSEA. The V gene lost 6 bases and the J gene lost 0 bases, with 14 bases spanning the gap. The CDR3 extends over 14 amino acids. The CDR3 reads CSVAGGILNTEAFF. The CDR3 bases are TGCAGCGTCGCGGGGGGGATCCTGAACACTGAAGCTTTCTTT.

The CDR3 DNA reads as TGTGCCAGCAGTTCCCCGCCGGTTGACGAGCAGTACTTC. Residues: CASSSPPVDEQYF. The gene calls are TRBV28 and TRBJ2-7, with unresolved D. This CDR3 region has 13 residues. Trimming removed 4 bases from V and 5 bases from J, with 12 bases in between. The germline V gene has CDR1 MDHEN and CDR2 SYDVKM.

This clone has more than one count but fewer than ten. The chain links TRBV6-6 to TRBJ1-6; 8 bases line up with TRBD1. V shed 2 bases and J 5 bases; nucleotides not matched to a gene: 5. The V gene's germline CDR1 is MNHNY and CDR2 SVGAGI (reference sequence). This CDR3 is 16 amino acids long. CDR3 DNA: TGTGCCAGCAGTTACGGCAGGGGGCAGGATAATTCACCCCTCCACTTT. Translation gives CASSYGRGQDNSPLHF.

This clone was seen a few times. The chain combines TRBV2 with TRBJ1-6; 7 bases align to TRBD1. Trimming at V came to 8 bases and at J to 10 bases, leaving 11 bases not matched to a gene. Germline CDR1 reads SNHLY; CDR2 reads FYNNEI. The CDR3 extends over 14 amino acids. The CDR3 loop is CASAEGGTASPLHF. Written as DNA, the CDR3 is TGTGCCAGCGCCGAAGGTGGGACAGCGTCACCCCTCCACTTT.

The table lists this clone with a count of one. The V call is TRBV30, the J call TRBJ1-2; D ambiguous. Trimming removed 4 bases from V and 0 bases from J, with 3 bases in between. This CDR3 has 11 amino acids. Looked up from germline, CDR1 is GTSNPN and CDR2 is SVGIG (reference sequence). The CDR3 nucleotides read TGTGCCTGGACCCCTAACTATGGCTACACCTTC. Its translation is CAWTPNYGYTF.

The gene calls are TRBV2 and TRBJ1-2; no clear D gene. Germline loops: CDR1 SNHLY, CDR2 FYNNEI. The V end was cut by 3 bases, the J end by 8 bases, with 10 bases between. This CDR3 spans 12 amino acids. This CDR3 reads CASSESGGGYTF. The CDR3 nucleotides are TGTGCCAGCAGTGAGAGTGGAGGGGGCTACACCTTC.

The chain combines TRBV7-8 with TRBJ2-5; D uncertain. Germline-derived CDR1 and CDR2 are SGHVS and FQNEAQ. This CDR3 has 11 amino acids. The germline V and J ends were trimmed by 4 bases and 1 base, with 1 base remaining between them. This CDR3 reads CASSSQETQYF. The CDR3 DNA sequence: TGTGCCAGCAGCTCCCAAGAGACCCAGTACTTC.